This T cell receptor beta chain was found in a study of cytomegalovirus exposure and HLA in healthy donors. General observations from the study: Later analysis indicated greater clonal expansion among HLA-associated TCR beta chains than among equally common other chains.

The study ran its PCR with 60 Vbeta and 13 Jbeta primers. Measured with immunoSEQ multiplex PCR; TCRdb has only the in-frame clones, and not every one. Of around 95,000 clones listed, 82% are singletons. This clone was detected only a few times. Its antigen is still unknown. CDR1 and CDR2 from the germline V gene are SGHTA and FQGNSA. The CDR3 has 15 residues. Trimming at V came to 2 bases and at J to 9 bases, leaving 7 bases not matched to a gene. This clonotype originated in a man aged 25 to 40 in good health and CMV-seropositive. The sequencing input was PBMCs. V and J are TRBV7-2 and TRBJ2-1, with 10 bases lining up with TRBD2. The CDR3 loop is CASSLQGSGGGEQFF. CDR3 in DNA: TGTGCCAGCAGCTTACAGGGGAGCGGGGGGGGTGAGCAGTTCTTC.